Following are 2 T cell receptor beta chains from one sample sequenced in a study of control samples from healthy donors and cancer patients. The method was immunoSEQ multiplex PCR; TCRdb's version includes in-frame clones alone and lacks a portion of them. The table records approximately 89,000 clones, roughly 86% of them present only once. Sequencing was carried out using blood. These TCRs come from a man aged 30 to 39 in good health.

The chain has TRBV2 and TRBJ2-7; 9 nucleotides agree with TRBD2. The germline CDR1 and CDR2 sequences are SNHLY and FYNNEI. The CDR3 consists of 18 residues. Trimming took 1 base from V and 5 from J; bases not matched to a gene: 15. The CDR3 loop is CASSEGSSGAFAQDEQYV. The CDR3 DNA is TGTGCCAGCAGTGAAGGGTCTAGCGGGGCCTTCGCCCAGGACGAGCAGTACGTC.

As DNA, the CDR3 is TGTGCCAGCAGCTTAACGAGGGACACTGAAGCTTTCTTT. It is translated as CASSLTRDTEAFF. The chain is built from TRBV7-3 and TRBJ1-1, with no clear D. CDR1 is SGHTA and CDR2 is FQGTGA in the germline V gene. This CDR3 region has 13 residues. V shed 0 bases and J shed 3 bases, with 5 bases lying between them.